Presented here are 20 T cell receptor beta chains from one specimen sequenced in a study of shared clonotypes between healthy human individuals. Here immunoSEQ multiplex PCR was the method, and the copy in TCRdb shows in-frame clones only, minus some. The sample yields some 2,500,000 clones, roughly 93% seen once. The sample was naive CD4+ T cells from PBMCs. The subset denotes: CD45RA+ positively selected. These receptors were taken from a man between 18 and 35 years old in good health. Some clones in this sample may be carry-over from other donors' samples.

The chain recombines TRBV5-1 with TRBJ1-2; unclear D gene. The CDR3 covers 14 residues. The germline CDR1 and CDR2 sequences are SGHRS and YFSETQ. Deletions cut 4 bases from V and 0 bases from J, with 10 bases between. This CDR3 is CASSQAETNYGYTF. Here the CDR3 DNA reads TGCGCCAGCAGCCAGGCGGAAACTAACTATGGCTACACCTTC.

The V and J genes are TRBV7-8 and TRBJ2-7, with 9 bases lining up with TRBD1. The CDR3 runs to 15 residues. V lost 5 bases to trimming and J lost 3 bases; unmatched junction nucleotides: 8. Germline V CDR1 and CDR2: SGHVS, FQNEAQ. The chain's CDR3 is CASSLRQGGFYEQYF. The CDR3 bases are TGTGCCAGCAGCCTAAGACAGGGGGGGTTCTACGAGCAGTACTTC.

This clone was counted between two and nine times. CDR3 nucleotide sequence: TGTGCCAGCGAGCGGGGCACCGGTGAAAAACTGTTTTTT. The encoded protein is CASERGTGEKLFF. The rearrangement joins TRBV2 to TRBJ1-4, with a possible D match to TRBD1 (5 bases). Germline V lookup: CDR1 SNHLY, CDR2 FYNNEI. The V end lost 8 bases, the J end lost 7 bases, and 14 bases lay between the germline ends. The CDR3 is 13 residues long.

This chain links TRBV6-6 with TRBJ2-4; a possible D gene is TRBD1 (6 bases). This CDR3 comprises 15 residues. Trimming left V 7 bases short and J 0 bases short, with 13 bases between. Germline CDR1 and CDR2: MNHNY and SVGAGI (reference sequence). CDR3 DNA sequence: TGTGCCAGCACCCGGCAGGGGATAGCCAAAAACATTCAGTACTTC. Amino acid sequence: CASTRQGIAKNIQYF.

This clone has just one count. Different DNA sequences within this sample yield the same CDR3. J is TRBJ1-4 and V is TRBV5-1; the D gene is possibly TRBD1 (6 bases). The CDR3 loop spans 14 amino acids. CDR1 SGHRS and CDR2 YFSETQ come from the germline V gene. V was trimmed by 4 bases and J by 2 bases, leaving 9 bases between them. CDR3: CASSLRGTNEKLFF. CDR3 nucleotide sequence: TGCGCCAGCAGCCTTAGGGGGACTAATGAAAAACTGTTTTTT.

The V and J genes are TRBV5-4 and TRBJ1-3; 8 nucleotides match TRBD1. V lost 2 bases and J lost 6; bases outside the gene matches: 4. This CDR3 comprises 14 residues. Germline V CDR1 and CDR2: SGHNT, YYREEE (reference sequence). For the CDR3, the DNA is TGTGCCAGCAGCTTCCAGGGGGCTGAAAACACCATATATTTT. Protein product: CASSFQGAENTIYF. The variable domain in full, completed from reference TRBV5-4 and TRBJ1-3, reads ETGVTQSPTHLIKTRGQQVTLRCSSQSGHNTVSWYQQALGQGPQFIFQYYREEENGRGNFPPRFSGLQFPNYSSELNVNALELDDSALYLCASSFQGAENTIYFGEGSWLTVV.

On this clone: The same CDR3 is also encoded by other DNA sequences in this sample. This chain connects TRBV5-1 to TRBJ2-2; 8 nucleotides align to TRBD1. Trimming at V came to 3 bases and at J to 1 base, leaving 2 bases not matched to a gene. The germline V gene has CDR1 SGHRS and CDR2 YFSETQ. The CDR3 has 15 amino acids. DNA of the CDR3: TGCGCCAGCAGCTCTGGACAGGGGAACACCGGGGAGCTGTTTTTT. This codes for CASSSGQGNTGELFF. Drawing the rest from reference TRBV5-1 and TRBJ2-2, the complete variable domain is KAGVTQTPRYLIKTRGQQVTLSCSPISGHRSVSWYQQTPGQGLQFLFEYFSETQRNKGNFPGRFSGRQFSNSRSEMNVSTLELGDSALYLCASSSGQGNTGELFFGEGSRLTVL.

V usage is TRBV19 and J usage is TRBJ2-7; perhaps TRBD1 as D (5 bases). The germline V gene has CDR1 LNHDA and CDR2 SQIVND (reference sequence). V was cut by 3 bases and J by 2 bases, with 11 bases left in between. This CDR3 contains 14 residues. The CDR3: CASSISEGAYEQYF. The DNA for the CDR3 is TGTGCCAGTAGTATCAGCGAAGGGGCCTACGAGCAGTACTTC.

The CDR3 DNA reads TGTGCCAGCAGCTTGGCCGCTAGCGGAGCGACCTACGAGCAGTACTTC. Protein sequence: CASSLAASGATYEQYF. V and J are TRBV5-5 and TRBJ2-7; 7 nucleotides align to TRBD2. This CDR3 region has 16 residues. Germline V gene sequence: CDR1 SGHKS, CDR2 YYEKEE (reference sequence). The J segment lost 2 bases and the V segment lost 0 bases, leaving 8 bases of the junction unmatched.

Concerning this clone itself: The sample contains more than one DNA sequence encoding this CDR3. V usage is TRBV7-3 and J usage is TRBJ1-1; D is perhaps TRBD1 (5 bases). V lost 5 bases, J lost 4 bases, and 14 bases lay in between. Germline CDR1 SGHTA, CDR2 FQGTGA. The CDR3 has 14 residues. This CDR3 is CASSPTGVRTEAFF. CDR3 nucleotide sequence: TGTGCCAGCAGCCCAACGGGGGTCCGCACTGAAGCTTTCTTT. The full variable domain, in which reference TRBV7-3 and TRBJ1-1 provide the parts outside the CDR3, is GAGVSQTPSNKVTEKGKYVELRCDPISGHTALYWYRQSLGQGPEFLIYFQGTGAADDSGLPNDRFFAVRPEGSVSTLKIQRTERGDSAVYLCASSPTGVRTEAFFGQGTRLTVV.

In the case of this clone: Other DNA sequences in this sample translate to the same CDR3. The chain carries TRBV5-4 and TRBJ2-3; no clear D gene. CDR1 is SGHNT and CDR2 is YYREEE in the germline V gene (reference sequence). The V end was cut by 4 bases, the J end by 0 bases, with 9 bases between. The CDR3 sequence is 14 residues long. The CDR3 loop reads CASSRIGSTDTQYF. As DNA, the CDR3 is TGTGCCAGCAGCCGGATCGGGAGCACAGATACGCAGTATTTT.

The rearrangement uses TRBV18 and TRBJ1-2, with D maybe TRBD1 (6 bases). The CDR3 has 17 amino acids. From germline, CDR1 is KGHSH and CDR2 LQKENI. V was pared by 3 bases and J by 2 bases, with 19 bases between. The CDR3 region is CASSPTGGGLSNYGYTF. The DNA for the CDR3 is TGTGCCAGCTCACCTACCGGCGGGGGCTTGTCGAACTATGGCTACACCTTC.

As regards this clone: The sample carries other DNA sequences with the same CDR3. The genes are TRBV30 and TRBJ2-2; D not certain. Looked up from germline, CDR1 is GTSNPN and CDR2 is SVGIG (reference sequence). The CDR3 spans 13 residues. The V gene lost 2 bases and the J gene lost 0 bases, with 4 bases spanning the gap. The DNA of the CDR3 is TGTGCCTGGAGTAGGACGAACACCGGGGAGCTGTTTTTT. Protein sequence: CAWSRTNTGELFF.

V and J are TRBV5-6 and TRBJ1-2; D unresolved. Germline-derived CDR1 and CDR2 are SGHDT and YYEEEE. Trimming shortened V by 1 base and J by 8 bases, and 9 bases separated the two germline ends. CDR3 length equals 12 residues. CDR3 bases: TGTGCCAGCAGCTTGAGGACTTGGGGCTACACCTTC. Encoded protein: CASSLRTWGYTF.

The CDR3 nucleotides read TGTGCCAGTAGTGAGTCGAGAGGGGGACTGCACGAGCAGTACTTC. As protein: CASSESRGGLHEQYF. V usage is TRBV19 and J usage is TRBJ2-7; D is perhaps TRBD1 or TRBD2 (6 bases each). The CDR3 has 15 residues. Trimming took 5 bases from V and 5 from J, leaving 19 bases between them. CDR1 is LNHDA, CDR2 SQIVND, per germline (reference sequence).

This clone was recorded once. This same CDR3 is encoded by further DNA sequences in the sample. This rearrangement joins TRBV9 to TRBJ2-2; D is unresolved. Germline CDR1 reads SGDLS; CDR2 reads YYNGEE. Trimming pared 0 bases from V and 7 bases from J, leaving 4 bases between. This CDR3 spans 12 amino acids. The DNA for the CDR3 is TGTGCCAGCAGCGTAGTGGGCGGGGAGCTGTTTTTT. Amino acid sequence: CASSVVGGELFF.

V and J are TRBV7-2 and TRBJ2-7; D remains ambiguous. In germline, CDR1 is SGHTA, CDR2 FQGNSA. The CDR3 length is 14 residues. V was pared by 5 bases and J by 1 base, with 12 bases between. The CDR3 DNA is TGTGCCAGCAGCCGATTAGGGCCTTCCTACGAGCAGTACTTC. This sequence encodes CASSRLGPSYEQYF.

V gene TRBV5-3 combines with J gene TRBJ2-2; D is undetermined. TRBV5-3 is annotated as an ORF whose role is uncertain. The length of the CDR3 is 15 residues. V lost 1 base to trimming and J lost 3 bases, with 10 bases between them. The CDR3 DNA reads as TGTGCCAGAAGCTTGCAGGCCGGATACACCGGGGAGCTGTTTTTT. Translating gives CARSLQAGYTGELFF.

CDR3 loop: CASRTGLTNTEAFF. The CDR3 DNA reads as TGTGCCAGCAGAACCGGACTTACGAACACTGAAGCTTTCTTT. The chain links TRBV6-5 to TRBJ1-1, with D hard to call. Germline values: CDR1 MNHEY, CDR2 SVGAGI. V dropped 6 bases and J dropped 1 base, with 12 bases sitting between them. The CDR3 is made up of 14 amino acids.

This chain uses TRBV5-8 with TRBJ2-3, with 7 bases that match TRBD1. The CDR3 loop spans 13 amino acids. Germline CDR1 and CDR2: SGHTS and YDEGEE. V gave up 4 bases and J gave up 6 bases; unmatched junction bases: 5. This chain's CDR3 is CASSRQGRDTQYF. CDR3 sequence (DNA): TGTGCCAGCAGCCGACAGGGCAGGGATACGCAGTATTTT. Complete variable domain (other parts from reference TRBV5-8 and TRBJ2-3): EAGVTQSPTHLIKTRGQQATLRCSPISGHTSVYWYQQALGLGLQFLLWYDEGEERNRGNFPPRFSGRQFPNYSSELNVNALELEDSALYLCASSRQGRDTQYFGPGTRLTVL.